This T cell receptor beta chain was recovered during a study of T cell changes during pregnancy in multiple sclerosis. Some clones are missing from TCRdb's copy, which holds only in-frame ones; the method was immunoSEQ multiplex PCR. The data show about 59,000 clones, around 94% seen once. Looked up from germline, CDR1 is SQVTM and CDR2 is ANQGSEA. The ends lost 7 bases at V and 7 bases at J; junction bases unmatched: 9. The CDR3 contains 12 residues. This receptor was identified in a female donor with multiple sclerosis, enrolled in a pregnancy study. The genes are TRBV29-1 and TRBJ2-7; the match to TRBD1 covers 8 bases. Source: CD8+ T cells from peripheral blood mononuclear cells, taken after pregnancy. The DNA of the CDR3 is TGCAGCGGGACGGACAGGGAATGGGAGCAGTACTTC. Encoded protein: CSGTDREWEQYF.